These 21 T cell receptor beta chains originate from one sample sequenced in a study of OX40 agonist ivuxolimab in advanced cancers. Method: immunoSEQ multiplex PCR; TCRdb's copy keeps in-frame clones and lacks some. The repertoire consists of 90,000 to 100,000 clones, with nearly 90% occurring once and the leading ten covering 0.33%. The starting material was CD4+ or CD8+ T cells sorted from blood, obtained in a trial of the OX40 agonist ivuxolimab. The receptors were sampled from an adult with an advanced solid tumor such as melanoma, head and neck, liver or kidney cancer.

This chain uses TRBV18 with TRBJ2-7; D possibly uses TRBD1 or TRBD2 (5 bases each). The CDR3 covers 15 residues. V dropped 4 bases and J dropped 6 bases, with 19 bases sitting between them. From germline, CDR1 is KGHSH and CDR2 LQKENI. For the CDR3, the DNA is TGTGCCAGCTCACTACGGGACCCGGTGAGGCCCGAGCAGTACTTC. Its protein is CASSLRDPVRPEQYF.

V usage is TRBV7-9 and J usage is TRBJ2-3; D may be TRBD1 (6 bases). The germline gives CDR1 SEHNR, CDR2 FQNEAQ (reference sequence). The germline V and J ends were trimmed by 7 bases and 2 bases, with 13 bases remaining between them. CDR3 length equals 14 residues. Here the CDR3 DNA reads TGTGCCAGCAACACGGACAGTTCCACAGATACGCAGTATTTT. Translating gives CASNTDSSTDTQYF.

The chain has TRBV5-1 and TRBJ1-4; D uncertain. The V and J ends lost 1 base and 4 bases respectively, with 8 bases between them. Germline V gene sequence: CDR1 SGHRS, CDR2 YFSETQ. This CDR3 region has 14 residues. The CDR3 loop is CASSLTANNEKLFF. In DNA, the CDR3 is TGCGCCAGCAGCTTGACGGCCAATAATGAAAAACTGTTTTTT.

The rearrangement uses TRBV28 and TRBJ1-5, with D maybe TRBD1 (6 bases). The CDR3 length is 16 residues. Looked up from germline, CDR1 is MDHEN and CDR2 is SYDVKM. V lost 8 bases, J lost 2 bases, and 19 bases lay in between. The CDR3 region has the DNA TGTGCCAGCTCTCTCGACGGACAGTTTGGCAATCAGCCCCAGCATTTT. It encodes CASSLDGQFGNQPQHF.

This clone is a singleton in its sample. V and J are TRBV19 and TRBJ1-3; unclear D gene. Trimming shortened V by 8 bases and J by 6 bases, and 11 bases separated the two germline ends. Germline CDR1 reads LNHDA; CDR2 reads SQIVND (reference sequence). The CDR3 length is 12 residues. The CDR3 here is CASLNEQNTIYF. For the CDR3, the DNA is TGTGCCAGTTTGAATGAACAAAACACCATATATTTT.

The V gene is TRBV5-4, the J gene TRBJ1-1; a possible D gene is TRBD1 (5 bases). The CDR3 is made up of 14 amino acids. V lost 0 bases, J lost 4 bases, and 10 bases lay in between. Per germline, CDR1 SGHNT and CDR2 YYREEE (reference sequence). The CDR3 region has the DNA TGTGCCAGCAGCTTGGGGGGCGAGGGCACTGAAGCTTTCTTT. Translating gives CASSLGGEGTEAFF.

This clone was seen once. The J gene is TRBJ1-2, the V gene TRBV28; TRBD1 agrees at 8 bases. The CDR3 has 16 amino acids. From germline, CDR1 is MDHEN and CDR2 SYDVKM. After removal of 5 bases from V and 5 bases from J, the junction contained 13 bases not matched to a gene. CDR3 amino acids: CASSTPSGTGPYGYTF. The CDR3 bases are TGTGCCAGCAGTACTCCCTCGGGGACAGGTCCTTATGGCTACACCTTC.

The chain links TRBV6-1 to TRBJ1-5, with 8 bases fitting TRBD1. The CDR3 spans 16 residues. Germline-derived CDR1 and CDR2 are MNHNS and SASEGT. Losses at the gene ends were 2 bases for V and 6 bases for J; bases not matched to a gene: 9. Here the CDR3 DNA reads TGTGCCAGCAGTGAAATTGGCAGGGGGCTTTTTCAGCCCCAGCATTTT. This codes for CASSEIGRGLFQPQHF.

The V gene is TRBV6-1, the J gene TRBJ1-4; 7 positions match TRBD1. Germline V gene data show CDR1 as MNHNS and CDR2 as SASEGT. Unmatched junction bases numbered 6, after V lost 6 bases and J lost 5 bases. This CDR3 has 14 residues. CDR3 DNA sequence: TGTGCCAGCAGAGGCCGACAGGGCAATGAAAAACTGTTTTTT. This encodes CASRGRQGNEKLFF.

Here the CDR3 DNA reads TGTGCCAGTAGTCCGACAGGGAAAGGGTATAATTCACCCCTCCACTTT. Translated: CASSPTGKGYNSPLHF. This chain links TRBV19 with TRBJ1-6; TRBD1 matches 7 bases. With 5 bases clipped from V and 4 bases from J, the junction kept 8 bases outside the gene matches. Germline V CDR1 and CDR2: LNHDA, SQIVND (reference sequence). The CDR3 spans 16 residues. The entire variable domain, with the rest obtained from reference TRBV19 and TRBJ1-6, is as follows: DGGITQSPKYLFRKEGQNVTLSCEQNLNHDAMYWYRQDPGQGLRLIYYSQIVNDFQKGDIAEGYSVSREKKESFPLTVTSAQKNPTAFYLCASSPTGKGYNSPLHFGNGTRLTVT.

The chain couples TRBV30 to TRBJ1-6; TRBD1 matches at 8 bases. The CDR3 is 13 residues long. J lost 9 bases, V lost 7 bases, and 8 bases had no gene match. In germline, CDR1 is GTSNPN, CDR2 SVGIG (reference sequence). CDR3 loop: CASGQGAGSPLHF. DNA for the CDR3: TGTGCCTCTGGACAGGGAGCGGGTTCACCCCTCCACTTT.

The chain couples TRBV5-5 to TRBJ1-4; D is ambiguous. Germline CDR1 is SGHKS and CDR2 is YYEKEE (reference sequence). Trimming pared 1 base from V and 7 bases from J, leaving 11 bases between. The CDR3 totals 14 residues. CDR3 nucleotides: TGTGCCAGCAGCTTGTCCTCAGTGGGTGAAAAACTGTTTTTT. Protein: CASSLSSVGEKLFF.

The V gene is TRBV16, the J gene TRBJ1-5, with D hard to call. Germline lookup yields CDR1 KGHSY and CDR2 FQNENV. The V gene lost 1 base and the J gene lost 5 bases, with 6 bases spanning the gap. The CDR3 totals 13 residues. The CDR3 loop is CASSQFHDQPQHF. DNA for the CDR3: TGTGCCAGCAGCCAATTTCACGATCAGCCCCAGCATTTT. Full variable domain (remainder filled in from reference TRBV16 and TRBJ1-5): GEEVAQTPKHLVRGEGQKAKLYCAPIKGHSYVFWYQQVLKNEFKFLISFQNENVFDETGMPKERFSAKCLPNSPCSLEIQATKLEDSAVYFCASSQFHDQPQHFGDGTRLSIL.

V and J are TRBV9 and TRBJ2-5; D unclear. Trimming stripped 5 bases from V and 4 bases from J, with 18 bases between. CDR1 and CDR2 (germline): SGDLS, YYNGEE. This CDR3 comprises 15 residues. The CDR3 DNA follows: TGTGCCAGCAGTGTTGCCCCCCTGAGGCGAGAGACCCAGTACTTC. Its translation: CASSVAPLRRETQYF.

This clone has just one count. This chain links TRBV11-3 with TRBJ2-3, with unresolved D. Germline V CDR1 and CDR2: SGHNT, YENEEA. The CDR3 is made up of 14 amino acids. V lost 5 bases to trimming and J lost 2 bases, with 11 bases between them. DNA of the CDR3: TGTGCCAGCAGCCCTGGCGGAGTCACAGATACGCAGTATTTT. Translated, it gives CASSPGGVTDTQYF.

V and J are TRBV19 and TRBJ2-7, with 8 nucleotides matching TRBD2. The CDR3 loop spans 17 amino acids. After removal of 5 bases from V and 9 bases from J, the junction contained 21 bases not matched to a gene. Germline assignment: CDR1 LNHDA and CDR2 SQIVND (reference sequence). The CDR3 spells CASSPSGPGTSQNAQYF. The CDR3 nucleotides read TGTGCCAGTAGTCCCTCGGGTCCCGGGACTAGTCAAAATGCGCAGTACTTC.

The chain couples TRBV2 to TRBJ1-1; no firm D call. With 5 bases removed from V and 2 bases from J, the gap between germline ends came to 12 bases. Looked up from germline, CDR1 is SNHLY and CDR2 is FYNNEI. The CDR3 spans 14 residues. In nucleotides, the CDR3 is TGTGCCAGCAGTCCCTCGGGCAGAAACACTGAAGCTTTCTTT. It codes for CASSPSGRNTEAFF.

A remark on this clone: At one end, the junction sequence differs from germline, possibly due to a read error. Other DNA sequences in this sample translate to the same CDR3. The chain has TRBV7-9 and TRBJ2-7; TRBD2 matches 8 bases. The CDR3 has 17 amino acids. The germline V gene encodes CDR1 SEHNR and CDR2 FQNEAQ (reference sequence). Here the CDR3 reads CASSLGVGREESYEQYF. As DNA, the CDR3 is TGTGCCAGCAGCTTAGGTGTAGGGCGGGAGGAATCCTACGAGCAATACTTC. The whole variable domain, remainder taken from reference TRBV7-9 and TRBJ2-7, is DTGVSQNPRHKITKRGQNVTFRCDPISEHNRLYWYRQTLGQGPEFLTYFQNEAQLEKSRLLSDRFSAERPKGSFSTLEIQRTEQGDSAMYLCASSLGVGREESYEQYFGPGTRLTVT.

This chain joins TRBV4-1 and TRBJ2-2, with 10 bases lining up with TRBD2. V shed 4 bases and J 6 bases; nucleotides not matched to a gene: 8. This CDR3 contains 16 residues. CDR1 and CDR2 (germline): MGHRA, YSYEKL. The CDR3 region is CASSLSSGSRAGELFF. CDR3 nucleotide sequence: TGCGCCAGCAGCCTATCTAGCGGGAGTAGGGCCGGGGAGCTGTTTTTT.

The genes are TRBV5-3 and TRBJ2-1, with TRBD1 identical over 9 bases. TRBV5-3 is filed as an ORF, its function uncertain. The CDR3 totals 15 residues. Germline trimming cut 2 bases from V and 6 bases from J; bases unmatched to any gene: 6. CDR3 loop: CARSLGDRAVNEQFF. CDR3 bases: TGTGCCAGAAGCTTAGGGGACAGGGCGGTCAATGAGCAGTTCTTC.

The chain employs TRBV11-2 and TRBJ2-7; 9 bases align to TRBD1. The CDR3 totals 15 residues. CDR1 is SGHAT and CDR2 is FQNNGV in the germline V gene. With V trimmed by 4 bases and J by 6 bases, 10 bases remained unmatched. CDR3 loop: CASSSYRGPPAEQYF. DNA of the CDR3: TGTGCCAGCAGCTCATACAGGGGGCCCCCGGCCGAGCAGTACTTC.